A selection of T cell receptor beta chains follows, all from one sample in a study of shared clonotypes between healthy human individuals. Clones were sequenced by immunoSEQ multiplex PCR, and TCRdb holds only the in-frame ones, with some missing. The sample consists of about 800,000 clones, around 96% of them appearing once. Input material: naive CD8+ T cells sorted from blood. These receptors all come from a young man in good health. CDR3s include the opening cysteine and the closing phenylalanine or tryptophan. A D gene is named only where the DNA matches it firmly. The size field is filled for only some rows; it gives once, few, many or a size class.

>-|-|TRBV10-1|TRBJ2-1
CASSDGLTSNEQFF
TGCGCCAGCAGTGATGGGTTGACTAGCAATGAGCAGTTCTTC
>-|-|TRBV15|TRBJ2-2
CATSRQVGNTGELFF
TGTGCCACCAGCCGGCAGGTTGGGAACACCGGGGAGCTGTTTTTT
>TRBD1|-|TRBV6-1|TRBJ2-1
CASSEWTGMEFF
TGTGCCAGCAGTGAATGGACAGGTATGGAGTTCTTC
>TRBD2|-|TRBV19|TRBJ2-1
CASSHWTSGSGEQFF
TGTGCCAGTAGTCATTGGACTAGCGGGAGCGGAGAGCAGTTCTTC
>TRBD2|-|TRBV5-8|TRBJ2-1
CASSFREGTSGRRNEQFF
TGTGCCAGCAGTTTCCGCGAGGGGACTAGCGGGAGAAGAAATGAGCAGTTCTTC
>TRBD2|-|TRBV27|TRBJ2-1
CASSTLAGAPGNEQFF
TGTGCCAGCAGTACACTAGCGGGAGCACCGGGTAATGAGCAGTTCTTC
>TRBD2|-|TRBV6-4|TRBJ2-2
CASSEAGVGNTGELFF
TGTGCCAGCAGTGAAGCGGGAGTCGGGAACACCGGGGAGCTGTTTTTT
>TRBD1|-|TRBV27|TRBJ2-7
CASRFGTGGYEQYF
TGTGCCAGCAGATTCGGGACAGGAGGCTACGAGCAGTACTTC
>-|-|TRBV15|TRBJ2-5
CATSREGTHKETQYF
TGTGCCACCAGCAGAGAAGGAACCCATAAAGAGACCCAGTACTTC
>TRBD2|-|TRBV7-7|TRBJ2-1
CASSLGLAGETTYNEQFF
TGTGCCAGCAGCTTAGGACTAGCGGGAGAAACAACCTACAATGAGCAGTTCTTC
>TRBD2|-|TRBV6-5|TRBJ2-3
CASSYTGTSGTDTQYF
TGTGCCAGCAGTTACACCGGGACTAGCGGCACAGATACGCAGTATTTT
>TRBD2|once|TRBV5-6|TRBJ2-7
CASSNSGPYEQYF
TGTGCCAGCAGCAATAGCGGGCCCTACGAGCAGTACTTC
>-|-|TRBV7-8|TRBJ2-5
CASSLEVWVHETQYF
TGTGCCAGCAGCTTAGAGGTGTGGGTTCACGAGACCCAGTACTTC
>-|-|TRBV7-2|TRBJ2-7
CASSRRDDLAEQYF
TGTGCCAGCAGCCGACGGGACGATTTGGCCGAGCAGTACTTC
>-|once|TRBV2|TRBJ2-5
CASSEWGQAQETQYF
TGTGCCAGCAGTGAGTGGGGTCAGGCCCAAGAGACCCAGTACTTC
>-|-|TRBV6-5|TRBJ2-5
CASRPLGRQETQYF
TGTGCCAGCAGACCACTAGGGAGGCAAGAGACCCAGTACTTC
>-|-|TRBV5-6|TRBJ2-2
CASSLDRRTTGELFF
TGTGCCAGCAGCTTGGACAGAAGGACCACCGGGGAGCTGTTTTTT
>TRBD2|-|TRBV2|TRBJ2-3
CATPPTSGERSTDTQYF
TGTGCCACCCCGCCCACTAGCGGGGAAAGGAGCACAGATACGCAGTATTTT
>TRBD2|-|TRBV2|TRBJ2-3
CAAQLAGNTDTQYF
TGTGCCGCCCAGCTAGCGGGAAACACAGATACGCAGTATTTT
>-|-|TRBV5-1|TRBJ2-1
CASSGGTDEQFF
TGCGCCAGCAGTGGAGGGACGGATGAGCAGTTCTTC
>TRBD1|-|TRBV29-1|TRBJ2-5
CSVETGDRSSGTQYF
TGCAGCGTTGAGACTGGGGACAGGTCATCAGGGACCCAGTACTTC
>TRBD1|-|TRBV7-9|TRBJ1-1
CASSPPRGSAFF
TGTGCCAGCAGCCCCCCCAGGGGGTCAGCTTTCTTT
>TRBD2|-|TRBV27|TRBJ2-7
CASSQGTSYFYEQYF
TGTGCCAGCAGTCAAGGGACTAGCTATTTCTACGAGCAGTACTTC
>-|-|TRBV7-9|TRBJ1-5
CASGEGISNQPQHF
TGTGCCAGCGGAGAGGGAATTTCGAATCAGCCCCAGCATTTT
>TRBD2|-|TRBV27|TRBJ2-5
CASSYTGGLETQYF
TGTGCCAGCAGTTATACGGGGGGTCTGGAGACCCAGTACTTC
>-|-|TRBV9|TRBJ2-1
CASSVGFGLYNEQFF
TGTGCCAGCAGCGTAGGGTTTGGGCTTTACAATGAGCAGTTCTTC
>-|-|TRBV5-4|TRBJ2-7
CASSLEPGTIRPYEQYF
TGTGCCAGCAGCTTGGAACCGGGGACCATCCGGCCATACGAGCAGTACTTC
>TRBD2|-|TRBV6-6|TRBJ2-5
CATDSSGRALETQYF
TGTGCCACCGATTCTAGCGGGAGGGCCCTAGAGACCCAGTACTTC
>-|-|TRBV25-1|TRBJ2-3
CANSVAGTDTQYF
TGTGCCAACAGTGTCGCGGGCACAGATACGCAGTATTTT
>TRBD2|-|TRBV29-1|TRBJ2-1
CSVEGVAGASYNEQFF
TGCAGCGTTGAAGGGGTAGCGGGGGCCTCCTACAATGAGCAGTTCTTC
>-|-|TRBV10-3|TRBJ1-5
CAISFSGEGNQPQHF
TGTGCCATCAGTTTTTCAGGGGAGGGCAATCAGCCCCAGCATTTT
>-|-|TRBV7-2|TRBJ2-4
CASSPPGAGEPKNIQYF
TGTGCCAGCAGCCCCCCGGGGGCGGGGGAACCCAAAAACATTCAGTACTTC
>-|-|TRBV10-1|TRBJ2-2
CASSDPWTMGSTGELFF
TGCGCCAGCAGTGACCCGTGGACAATGGGAAGCACCGGGGAGCTGTTTTTT